The 8 T cell receptor beta chains given below trace back to one sample, sequenced in a study of blood T cell repertoires in COVID-19. Method: immunoSEQ multiplex PCR; TCRdb's copy keeps in-frame clones and lacks some. The table shows approximately 170,000 clones, with roughly nine tenths occurring only once. Sequences were obtained from peripheral blood. The receptors originated from a woman aged 60 to 75 with COVID-19, enrolled during active disease.

This chain connects TRBV5-4 to TRBJ2-1; 10 nucleotides match TRBD2. Per the germline V gene, CDR1 is SGHNT and CDR2 is YYREEE (reference sequence). The CDR3 contains 16 residues. J lost 5 bases, V lost 3 bases, and 8 bases had no gene match. CDR3: CASSWARLAGDNEQFF. CDR3 DNA sequence: TGTGCCAGCAGCTGGGCCCGGCTAGCGGGGGACAATGAGCAGTTCTTC.

This clone was seen only a few times. The chain uses TRBV7-9 and TRBJ1-1, with D uncertain. Deletions cut 4 bases from V and 4 bases from J, with 7 bases between. The CDR3 has 12 amino acids. Germline V CDR1 and CDR2: SEHNR, FQNEAQ (reference sequence). The CDR3 DNA sequence: TGTGCCAGCAGCTCGCGAGGCACTGAAGCTTTCTTT. Translation gives CASSSRGTEAFF.

The chain joins TRBV6-4 to TRBJ2-5; TRBD1 aligns across 10 bases. This CDR3 has 16 amino acids. CDR1 is MRHNA and CDR2 is SNTAGT in the germline V gene. Trimming at V came to 2 bases and at J to 4 bases, leaving 7 bases not matched to a gene. This chain's CDR3 is CASSDAGTGEGETQYF. CDR3 nucleotide sequence: TGTGCCAGCAGTGACGCTGGGACAGGGGAGGGAGAGACCCAGTACTTC.

The chain joins TRBV2 to TRBJ1-4; TRBD1 matches at 8 bases. V lost 8 bases, J lost 7 bases, and 9 bases stayed unmatched. Germline V CDR1 and CDR2: SNHLY, FYNNEI. This CDR3 has 14 amino acids. The CDR3 bases are TGTGCCAGCCATCTAGACAGGGGCGCTGAAAAACTGTTTTTT. Translated: CASHLDRGAEKLFF.

V usage is TRBV11-2 and J usage is TRBJ1-3; no reliable D call. This CDR3 has 16 amino acids. CDR1 and CDR2 (germline): SGHAT, FQNNGV. Trimming removed 7 bases from V and 0 bases from J, with 16 bases in between. The CDR3 here is CASNEGQHSSGNTIYF. CDR3 DNA: TGTGCCAGCAACGAGGGTCAGCATAGCTCTGGAAACACCATATATTTT.

The V call is TRBV4-3, the J call TRBJ2-5; 10 bases agree with TRBD2. With V trimmed by 4 bases and J by 0 bases, 11 bases remained unmatched. Germline loops: CDR1 LGHNA, CDR2 YSLEER. This CDR3 has 18 residues. This CDR3 is CASSPWTSGALYQETQYF. CDR3 DNA sequence: TGCGCCAGCAGCCCCTGGACTAGCGGAGCATTGTACCAAGAGACCCAGTACTTC.

The J gene is TRBJ1-1, the V gene TRBV11-2; 11 positions match TRBD1. Germline assignment: CDR1 SGHAT and CDR2 FQNNGV. V was pared by 5 bases and J by 1 base, with 12 bases of the junction left unmatched. The CDR3 runs 18 residues. The CDR3 spells CASSQFGTGGNWNTEAFF. The CDR3 region has the DNA TGTGCCAGCAGCCAATTCGGGACAGGGGGGAACTGGAACACTGAAGCTTTCTTT.

The chain carries TRBV7-2 and TRBJ2-7, with D tentatively TRBD1 (7 bases). Looked up from germline, CDR1 is SGHTA and CDR2 is FQGNSA. The CDR3 runs 16 residues. Between the trimmed V and J ends, which lost 8 bases and 3 bases, there was a span of 23 bases. The CDR3 nucleotides read TGTGCCAGCGGGCCAACAGGGGCGCGGGGCTACTACGAGCAGTACTTC. This codes for CASGPTGARGYYEQYF.